This T cell receptor (beta chain) is drawn from a study of blood T cell repertoires in COVID-19. On the study more broadly: Acute and convalescent COVID-19 specimens originated in the United States, Italy and Spain.

The ends were cut back, 4 bases at V and 5 bases at J, with 12 bases in the middle. Germline CDR1 and CDR2: KGHSH and LQKENI. The CDR3 spans 14 residues. Clones were read by immunoSEQ multiplex PCR, and TCRdb kept only the in-frame ones, dropping some. The data contain about 110,000 clones, 80% to 90% of them singletons. This clone was counted at least ten times. The receptor was derived from a woman aged 70 to 79 with acute or convalescent COVID-19. The specimen was peripheral blood. This chain joins TRBV18 and TRBJ1-5; perhaps TRBD1 as D (6 bases). The CDR3 is CASSRGTRDQPQHF. In DNA, the CDR3 is TGTGCCAGCTCACGAGGGACAAGGGATCAGCCCCAGCATTTT.